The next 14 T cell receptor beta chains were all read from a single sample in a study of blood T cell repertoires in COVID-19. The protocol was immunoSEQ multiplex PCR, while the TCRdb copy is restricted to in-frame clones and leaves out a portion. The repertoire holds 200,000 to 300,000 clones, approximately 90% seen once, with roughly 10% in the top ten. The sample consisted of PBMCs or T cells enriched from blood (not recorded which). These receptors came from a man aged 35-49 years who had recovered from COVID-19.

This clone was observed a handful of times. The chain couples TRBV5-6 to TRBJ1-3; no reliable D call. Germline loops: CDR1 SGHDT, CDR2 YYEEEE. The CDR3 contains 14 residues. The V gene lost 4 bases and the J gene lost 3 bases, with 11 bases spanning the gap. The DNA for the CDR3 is TGTGCCAGCAGCACAAGAGGTTTTGGAAACACCATATATTTT. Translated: CASSTRGFGNTIYF.

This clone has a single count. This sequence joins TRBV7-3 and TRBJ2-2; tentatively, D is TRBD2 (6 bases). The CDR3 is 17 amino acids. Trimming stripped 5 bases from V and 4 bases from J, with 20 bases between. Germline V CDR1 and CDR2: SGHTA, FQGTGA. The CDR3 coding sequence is TGTGCCAGCAGCCCCTCCAGTGGAGGGAGGTTCACCGGGGAGCTGTTTTTT. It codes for CASSPSSGGRFTGELFF.

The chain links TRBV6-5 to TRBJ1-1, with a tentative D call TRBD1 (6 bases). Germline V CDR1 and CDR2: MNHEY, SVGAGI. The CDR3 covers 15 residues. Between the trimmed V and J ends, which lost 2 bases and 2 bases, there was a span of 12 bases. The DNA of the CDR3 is TGTGCCAGCAGTTACCAGGGGATCGTTAACACTGAAGCTTTCTTT. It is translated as CASSYQGIVNTEAFF.

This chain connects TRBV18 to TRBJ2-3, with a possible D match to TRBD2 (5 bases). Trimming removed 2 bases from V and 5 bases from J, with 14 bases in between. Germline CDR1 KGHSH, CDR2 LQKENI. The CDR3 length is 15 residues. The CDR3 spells CASSPWGHEGDTQYF. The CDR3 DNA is TGTGCCAGCTCACCATGGGGTCACGAGGGAGATACGCAGTATTTT.

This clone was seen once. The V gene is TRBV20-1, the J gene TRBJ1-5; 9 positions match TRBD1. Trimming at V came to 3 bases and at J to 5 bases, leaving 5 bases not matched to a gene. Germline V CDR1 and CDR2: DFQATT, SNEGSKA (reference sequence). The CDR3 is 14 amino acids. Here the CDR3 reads CSASGWDRDQPQHF. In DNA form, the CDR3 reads TGCAGTGCTAGTGGTTGGGACAGGGATCAGCCCCAGCATTTT.

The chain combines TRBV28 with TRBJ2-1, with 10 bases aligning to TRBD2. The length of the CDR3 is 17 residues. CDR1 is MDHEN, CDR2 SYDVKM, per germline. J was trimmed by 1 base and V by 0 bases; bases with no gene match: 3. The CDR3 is CASSLWASGSSYNEQFF. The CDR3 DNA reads TGTGCCAGCAGTTTATGGGCTAGCGGGAGTTCCTACAATGAGCAGTTCTTC.

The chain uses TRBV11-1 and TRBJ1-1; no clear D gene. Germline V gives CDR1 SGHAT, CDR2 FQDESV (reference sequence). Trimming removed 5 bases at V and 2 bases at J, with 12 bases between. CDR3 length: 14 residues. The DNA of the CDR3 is TGTGCCAGCAGCAATTATCAGGTTAACACTGAAGCTTTCTTT. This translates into CASSNYQVNTEAFF.

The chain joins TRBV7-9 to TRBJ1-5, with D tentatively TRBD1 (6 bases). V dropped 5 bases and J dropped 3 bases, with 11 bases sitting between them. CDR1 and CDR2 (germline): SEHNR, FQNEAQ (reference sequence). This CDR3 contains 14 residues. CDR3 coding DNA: TGTGCCAGCAGCCTCCAGGGGCTCAATCAGCCCCAGCATTTT. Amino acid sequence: CASSLQGLNQPQHF.

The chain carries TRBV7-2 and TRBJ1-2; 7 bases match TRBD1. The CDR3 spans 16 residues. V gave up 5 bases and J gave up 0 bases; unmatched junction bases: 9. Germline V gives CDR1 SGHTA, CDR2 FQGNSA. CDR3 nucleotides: TGTGCCAGCAGCGAACAGGGACAGAGGCCTAACTATGGCTACACCTTC. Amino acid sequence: CASSEQGQRPNYGYTF.

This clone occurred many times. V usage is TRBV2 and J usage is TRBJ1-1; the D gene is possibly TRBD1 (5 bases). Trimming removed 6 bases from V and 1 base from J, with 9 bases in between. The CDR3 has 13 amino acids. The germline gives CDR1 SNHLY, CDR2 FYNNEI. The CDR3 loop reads CASRLDRNTEAFF. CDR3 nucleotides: TGTGCCAGCAGGCTAGACAGGAACACTGAAGCTTTCTTT.

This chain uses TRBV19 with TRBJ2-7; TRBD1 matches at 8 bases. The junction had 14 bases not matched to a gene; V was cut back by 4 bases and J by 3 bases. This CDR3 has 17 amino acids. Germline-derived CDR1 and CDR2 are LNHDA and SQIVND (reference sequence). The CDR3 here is CASSTLRQGASLYEQYF. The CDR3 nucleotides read TGTGCCAGTAGTACGCTACGCCAGGGGGCTTCCCTCTACGAGCAGTACTTC.

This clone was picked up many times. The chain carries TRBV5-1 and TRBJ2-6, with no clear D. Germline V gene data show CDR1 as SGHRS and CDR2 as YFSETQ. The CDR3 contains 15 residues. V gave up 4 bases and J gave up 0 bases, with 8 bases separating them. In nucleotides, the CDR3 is TGCGCCAGCAGCACTGAGAGCTCTGGGGCCAACGTCCTGACTTTC. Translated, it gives CASSTESSGANVLTF.

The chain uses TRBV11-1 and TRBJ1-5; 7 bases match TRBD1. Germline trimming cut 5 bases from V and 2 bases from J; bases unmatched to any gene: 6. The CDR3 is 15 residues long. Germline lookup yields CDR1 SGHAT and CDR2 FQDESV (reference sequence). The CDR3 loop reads CASSRDRSGNQPQHF. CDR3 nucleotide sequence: TGTGCCAGCAGCAGGGACAGATCGGGCAATCAGCCCCAGCATTTT. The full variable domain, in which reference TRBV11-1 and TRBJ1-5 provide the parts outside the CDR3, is EAEVAQSPRYKITEKSQAVAFWCDPISGHATLYWYRQILGQGPELLVQFQDESVVDDSQLPKDRFSAERLKGVDSTLKIQPAELGDSAMYLCASSRDRSGNQPQHFGDGTRLSIL.

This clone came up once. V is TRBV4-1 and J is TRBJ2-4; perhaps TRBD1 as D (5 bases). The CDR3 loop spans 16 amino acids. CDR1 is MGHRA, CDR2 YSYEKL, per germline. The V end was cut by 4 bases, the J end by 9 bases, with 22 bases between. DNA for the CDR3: TGCGCCAGCAGCCGATTCTCAAAGTTACCCCAGGGCATTCAGTACTTC. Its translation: CASSRFSKLPQGIQYF.